The 11 T cell receptor beta chains below all came from one sample that was sequenced in a study of tumor-infiltrating lymphocytes in primary liver carcinoma. With a constant-region primer, TCR beta cDNA was made from 500 ng of total RNA. Generation of the TCR beta libraries relied on three nested multiplex PCR rounds using slightly modified ARM-PCR. With TRBV1-TRBV30 forward primers and a C-beta reverse primer, the first two PCR rounds were run for roughly 10 cycles each. TCRdb re-called the multiplex PCR reads with MiXCR, one entry per CDR3 protein. This table holds 50,000 to 70,000 distinct CDR3 sequences, over 65% found once. The study co-extracted DNA and RNA from 20-30 mg of unsorted bulk tissue. The sequencing sample was made of liver tumor tissue from sampling region 2. Subset here: tumor region T2, inferior pole. These receptor sequences come from a man aged 40-49 years with primary liver carcinoma and hepatitis B virus infection.

The rearrangement links TRBV4-3 to TRBJ2-7, with TRBD2 as a possible D gene (6 bases). The CDR3 totals 16 residues. The germline gives CDR1 LGHNA, CDR2 YSLEER. The DNA of the CDR3 is TGCGTCAGTAGCCAAGGTGGAGTTAGCGGAGCCTACGAGCAGTACTTC. It translates to CVSSQGGVSGAYEQYF.

In regard to this clonotype: Compared with germline, one end of the junction differs, possibly owing to a read error. CDR3 in DNA: TGTGCCAGCGGTTCTGGGCAAGGAAGCAATCAGCCCCACCATTTT. Encoded protein: CASGSGQGSNQPHHF. The chain is built from TRBV12-3 or TRBV12-4 and TRBJ1-5; D ambiguous. The CDR3 extends over 15 amino acids.

This clonotype appeared a few times. The V call is TRBV6-2 or TRBV6-3, the J call TRBJ2-5; tentatively, D is TRBD2 (6 bases). Trimming shortened V by 4 bases and J by 2 bases, and 11 bases separated the two germline ends. The CDR3 is made up of 14 amino acids. The germline V gene has CDR1 MNHEY and CDR2 SVGEGT. The CDR3 is CASSSGDFQETQYF. For the CDR3, the DNA is TGTGCCAGCAGTTCCGGGGACTTTCAAGAGACCCAGTACTTC.

The chain is built from TRBV4-1 and TRBJ2-3, with TRBD2 identical over 8 bases. Trimming cost V 3 bases and J 6 bases; bases outside gene matches: 17. CDR1 and CDR2 from the germline V gene are MGHRA and YSYEKL. The CDR3 is made up of 18 amino acids. CDR3: CASSQTIALAGIIDTQYF. CDR3 DNA: TGCGCCAGCAGCCAGACCATTGCCTTAGCGGGAATCATCGATACGCAGTATTTT.

This clonotype has a single count. Germline and junction disagree at one end, which may indicate a read error. The chain recombines TRBV6-5 with TRBJ2-7; 9 positions match TRBD2. The germline V gene encodes CDR1 MNHEY and CDR2 SVGAGI. This CDR3 region has 16 residues. This chain's CDR3 is CASNLFSGSLTYEQYF. Written as DNA, the CDR3 is TGTGCCAGCAATCTCTTTAGCGGGAGCTTAACCTACGAACAGTACTTC.

On this clonotype: Lacking the conserved final phenylalanine or tryptophan, this CDR3 likely reflects a read error. No DNA is shown, since the ends of the CDR3 on it are uncertain; the CDR3 is the one TCRdb lists. The chain employs TRBV29-1 and TRBJ2-1. Germline values: CDR1 SQVTM, CDR2 ANQGSEA. The CDR3 spans 11 residues, counting both ends. The CDR3 here is CSVESNNEQLS.

This clonotype was counted many times. This chain joins TRBV6-2 or TRBV6-3 and TRBJ2-2, with 13 bases aligning to TRBD2. There are 18 residues in the CDR3. The J segment lost 1 base and the V segment lost 6 bases, leaving 8 bases of the junction unmatched. CDR1 and CDR2 from the germline V gene are MNHEY and SVGEGT. In nucleotides, the CDR3 is TGTGCCAGCAGCTCCGGACTAGCGGGAGTAGGGAACACCGGGGAGCTGTTTTTT. This encodes CASSSGLAGVGNTGELFF.

CDR3 in DNA: TGTGCCAGCACCCCAGGGGACGGCAATCAGCCCCAGTATTTT. It translates to CASTPGDGNQPQYF. The chain employs TRBV28 and TRBJ1-5; tentatively, D is TRBD1 (6 bases). The closer fit of TRBJ2-3 to the DNA end suggests the J call may be wrong. In germline, CDR1 is MDHEN, CDR2 SYDVKM. The CDR3 runs 14 residues.

Concerning this clonotype: At one of its ends the junction is not consistent with the germline gene, which may arise from a read error. The CDR3 coding sequence is TGTGCCGGCAGCTTAGAGAGAGGGGGAATAGCGATGCAGTACTTC. Translating it yields CAGSLERGGIAMQYF. The chain recombines TRBV11-2 with TRBJ2-7; D may be TRBD1 (6 bases). CDR1 SGHAT and CDR2 FQNNGV come from the germline V gene. The CDR3 spans 15 residues.

With regard to this clonotype: This CDR3 is missing its conserved last phenylalanine or tryptophan, likely due to a read error. It is unclear where the CDR3 begins or ends on the DNA, so no DNA is shown, and the CDR3 is as TCRdb lists it. This chain uses TRBV29-1 with TRBJ1-2. CDR1 SQVTM and CDR2 ANQGSEA come from the germline V gene. The CDR3 spans 11 residues, counting both ends. CDR3 sequence reads: CSVEVGDGHTS.

Regarding this clonotype: A much bigger clone sits one base away, suggesting this may be a read error. V is TRBV28 and J is TRBJ1-4; D perhaps matches TRBD1 (6 bases). The CDR3 has 14 residues. Trimming shortened V by 7 bases and J by 5 bases, and 14 bases separated the two germline ends. The germline gives CDR1 MDHEN, CDR2 SYDVKM. As DNA, the CDR3 is TGTGCCAGCAATTTGGGGGGCCCAAATGAAAAACTGTTTTTT. This encodes CASNLGGPNEKLFF.